Below are 5 T cell receptor beta chains sequenced from a single sample in a study of molecular identifiers for immune sequencing clone quantification. TCRdb reprocessed the PCR reads via MiXCR and lists one record per CDR3 protein. The sample holds tens of thousands of distinct CDR3 sequences, about 24% seen once. Sequencing was done on a sample of naive CD8+ T cells from blood, with Jurkat cell RNA spiked in. Subset here: FACS-sorted CD8+CD4-CCR7+CD45RA+ naive T cells. These receptors were obtained from a human donor in good health. Some libraries in this study had Jurkat cell RNA spiked in.

This clonotype is a singleton in its sample. This could be a read error, since a much larger clone is one nucleotide away. This chain connects TRBV9 to TRBJ2-7, with 11 bases lining up with TRBD2. J gave up 9 bases and V 4 bases, and 12 bases lay outside the gene matches. Germline assignment: CDR1 SGDLS and CDR2 YYNGEE. The CDR3 is 15 residues long. CDR3 bases: TGTGCCAGCAGCCTGGGACTAGCGGCCTTAAACGCGCAGTACTTC. Protein sequence: CASSLGLAALNAQYF.

This clonotype was found many times. The genes are TRBV7-9 and TRBJ2-5, with TRBD1 identical over 7 bases. There are 14 residues in the CDR3. After removal of 3 bases from V and 3 bases from J, the junction contained 4 bases not matched to a gene. Germline values: CDR1 SEHNR, CDR2 FQNEAQ (reference sequence). The CDR3 sequence is CASSLVQGEETQYF. As DNA, the CDR3 is TGTGCCAGCAGCTTGGTCCAGGGGGAAGAGACCCAGTACTTC.

This clonotype was detected many times. CDR3: CASTTNRGTTEAFF. The CDR3 DNA is TGTGCCAGCACGACGAACAGGGGGACGACTGAAGCTTTCTTT. The chain uses TRBV7-2 and TRBJ1-1; 8 positions match TRBD1. Germline loops: CDR1 SGHTA, CDR2 FQGNSA. The CDR3 loop spans 14 amino acids. V was pared by 7 bases and J by 5 bases, with 9 bases of the junction left unmatched. Drawing the rest from reference TRBV7-2 and TRBJ1-1, the complete variable domain is GAGVSQSPSNKVTEKGKDVELRCDPISGHTALYWYRQSLGQGLEFLIYFQGNSAPDKSGLPSDRFSAERTGGSVSTLTIQRTQQEDSAVYLCASTTNRGTTEAFFGQGTRLTVV.

This clonotype was counted at least ten times. V gene TRBV30 combines with J gene TRBJ2-3; a possible D gene is TRBD1 (6 bases). Between the trimmed V and J ends, which lost 5 bases and 9 bases, there was a span of 15 bases. The CDR3 has 12 amino acids. CDR1 and CDR2 from the germline V gene are GTSNPN and SVGIG (reference sequence). CDR3 in amino acids: CAWQGSSWTQYF. CDR3 in DNA: TGTGCCTGGCAGGGGTCCTCTTGGACGCAGTATTTT.

The V and J genes are TRBV6-1 and TRBJ2-7, with no clear D. CDR1 is MNHNS and CDR2 is SASEGT in the germline V gene. The CDR3 runs to 12 residues. The V end lost 7 bases, the J end lost 1 base, and 8 bases lay between the germline ends. As DNA, the CDR3 is TGTGCCAGCATGCAGGTTTCCTACGAGCAGTACTTC. Residues: CASMQVSYEQYF.